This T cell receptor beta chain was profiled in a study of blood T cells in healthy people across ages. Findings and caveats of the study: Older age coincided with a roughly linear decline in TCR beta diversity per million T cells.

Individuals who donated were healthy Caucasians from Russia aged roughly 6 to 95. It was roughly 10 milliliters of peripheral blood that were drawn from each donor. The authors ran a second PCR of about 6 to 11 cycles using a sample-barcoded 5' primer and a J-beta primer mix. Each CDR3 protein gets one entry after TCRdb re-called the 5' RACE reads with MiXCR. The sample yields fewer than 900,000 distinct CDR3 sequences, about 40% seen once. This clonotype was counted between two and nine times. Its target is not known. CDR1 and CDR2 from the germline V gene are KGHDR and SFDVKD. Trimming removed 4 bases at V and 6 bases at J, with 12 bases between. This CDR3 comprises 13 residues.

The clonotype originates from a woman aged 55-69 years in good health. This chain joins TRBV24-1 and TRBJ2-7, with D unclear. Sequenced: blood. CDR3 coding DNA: TGTGCCACCAGTGACGCACAGTCGGGCGAGCAGTACTTC. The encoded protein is CATSDAQSGEQYF.